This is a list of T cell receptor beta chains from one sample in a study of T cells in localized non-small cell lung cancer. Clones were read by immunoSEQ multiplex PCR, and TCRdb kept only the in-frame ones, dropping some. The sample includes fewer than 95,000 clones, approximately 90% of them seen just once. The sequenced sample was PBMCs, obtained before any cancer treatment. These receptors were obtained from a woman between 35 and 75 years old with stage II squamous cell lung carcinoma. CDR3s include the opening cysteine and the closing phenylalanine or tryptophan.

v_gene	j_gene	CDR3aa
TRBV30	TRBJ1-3	CAWGEGNTIYF
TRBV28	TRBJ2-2	CASSLTGELFF
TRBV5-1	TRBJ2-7	CASSIRGTSGSGHEQYF
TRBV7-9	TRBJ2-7	CASSSGREGREQYF
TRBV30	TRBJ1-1	CAWSVRAGDTEAFF
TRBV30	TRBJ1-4	CAWSSGKLFF
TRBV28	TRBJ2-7	CASRPLGGSSYEQYF
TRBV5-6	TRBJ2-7	CASSRRQGLYEQYF
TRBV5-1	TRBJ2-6	CASSLRQSGSGANVLTF
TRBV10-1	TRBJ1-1	CASREGRKDTEAFF
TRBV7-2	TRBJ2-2	CASSLVVGAAGELFF
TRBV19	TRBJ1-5	CASSIDRGNQPQHF
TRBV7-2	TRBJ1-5	CASSFLGNQNQPQHF
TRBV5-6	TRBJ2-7	CASSRQAYEQYF
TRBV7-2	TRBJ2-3	CASSIWGGDTDTQYF
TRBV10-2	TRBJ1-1	CASSDRGVTEAFF
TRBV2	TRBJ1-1	CASSQQGSTEAFF
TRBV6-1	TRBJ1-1	CASSEIKGARLNTEAFF
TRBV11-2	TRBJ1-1	CASSLGGPVVNTEAFF
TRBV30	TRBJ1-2	CAWRGRASRAANYGYTF
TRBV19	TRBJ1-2	CASMGGNYGYTF
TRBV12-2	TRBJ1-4	CASRLEEGREKLFF
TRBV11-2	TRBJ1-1	CASSLVRGGKAFF
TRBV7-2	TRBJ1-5	CASSSSDGYQPQHF
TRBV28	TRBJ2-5	CASSLPGQNQETQYF
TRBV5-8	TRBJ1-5	CASSSQDRGSNQPQHF
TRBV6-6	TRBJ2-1	CASSYSLAGIYNEQFF
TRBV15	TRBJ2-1	CATSSDGVVDEQFF
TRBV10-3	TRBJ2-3	CAISEGDRVADTQYF
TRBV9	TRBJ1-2	CASSTLRTDGYTF